Here is one T cell receptor (beta chain) with its context. The antigen is undetermined. This entry belongs to a study of T cell responses to AZD1222 COVID-19 vaccine. Study findings and constraints: Only a handful of AZD1222 recipients were seropositive at baseline. The donor group comprised mostly white British people and more females; the analysis possibly underestimated clonal diversity. The study found vaccine-associated CD4 TCRs spanning spike, dominant at 160-218 and 743-854. Compared with day 0, the breadth and depth of the Spike-specific TCR repertoire rose significantly after two doses of AZD1222.

The V gene's germline CDR1 is SQVTM and CDR2 ANQGSEA. Trimming removed 8 bases at V and 4 bases at J, with 11 bases between. This CDR3 has 12 amino acids. Only in-frame clones appear in the TCRdb table, and some are missing; sequencing was by immunoSEQ multiplex PCR. The table includes 150,000 or so clones, more than 90% detected once. This sample comprised peripheral blood, obtained on day 0 of AZD1222 vaccination. This TCR came from an adult in good health. V usage is TRBV29-1 and J usage is TRBJ1-4; tentatively, D is TRBD1 (5 bases). The CDR3 DNA sequence: TGCAGCACCAGGGCGGGTAATGAAAAACTGTTTTTT. It yields the protein CSTRAGNEKLFF.